The T cell receptor beta chain under discussion was sequenced for a study of Graves' ophthalmopathy and Graves' hyperthyroidism. RNA transcripts yielded amplified TCR beta CDR3 regions. A first-round RT-PCR used HTBI primers, followed by a second-round multiplex PCR. A single record per CDR3 protein comes from TCRdb applying MiXCR to the multiplex PCR reads. The sample lists 230,000 or so distinct CDR3 sequences, around 50% occurring once. For donors with ophthalmopathy, the disease showed moderate-to-severe activity, reached CAS ≥3 and NOSPECS ≥4, and had lasted under 3 months. V gave up 5 bases and J gave up 3 bases, with 14 bases separating them. The CDR3 loop spans 15 amino acids.

The specimen sequenced was peripheral blood. The TCR comes from an adult man with Graves' ophthalmopathy. The rearrangement links TRBV12-3 or TRBV12-4 to TRBJ1-5; D is perhaps TRBD1 (5 bases). The CDR3 sequence: CASSIRDGHNQPQHF. CDR3 in DNA: TGTGCCAGCAGTATCCGGGACGGACACAATCAGCCCCAGCATTTT.